These 5 T cell receptor beta chains originate from one sample sequenced in a study of cytomegalovirus exposure and HLA in healthy donors. TCRdb keeps only in-frame clones here, not all; method: immunoSEQ multiplex PCR. The data contain fewer than 200,000 clones, around nine tenths of them seen just once; the ten biggest clones take up around 2.4%. Sequencing was done on a sample of PBMCs. The receptors derive from a young woman in good health and CMV-seronegative.

The rearrangement uses TRBV5-1 and TRBJ2-7; 11 nucleotides line up with TRBD2. V trimming: 4 bases; J trimming: 6 bases; junction bases outside the gene matches: 15. Germline-derived CDR1 and CDR2 are SGHRS and YFSETQ. This CDR3 comprises 17 residues. The CDR3 spells CASSQGALAGGPVEQYF. The CDR3 region has the DNA TGCGCCAGCAGCCAGGGGGCCCTAGCGGGAGGCCCGGTCGAGCAGTACTTC.

This chain uses TRBV5-1 with TRBJ1-6; tentatively, D is TRBD1 (6 bases). V lost 5 bases to trimming and J lost 17 bases, with 26 bases between them. From germline, CDR1 is SGHRS and CDR2 YFSETQ. This CDR3 has 15 residues. In DNA form, the CDR3 reads TGCGCCAGCAGATACGGTATAGACGCGGCAGGGGTTGTCCACTTT. It codes for CASRYGIDAAGVVHF.

The chain is built from TRBV5-1 and TRBJ2-3; 7 positions match TRBD2. Germline values: CDR1 SGHRS, CDR2 YFSETQ. The CDR3 runs 20 residues. V lost 8 bases and J lost 1; bases outside the gene matches: 25. The CDR3 coding sequence is TGCGCCAGTAGAAGGAGGAGCGGGGCGCCCTCGGCGGGTGGCACAGATACGCAGTATTTT. It encodes CASRRRSGAPSAGGTDTQYF.

This clone was found once. The V gene is TRBV29-1, the J gene TRBJ1-5; 8 bases are a match to TRBD1. The germline V gene has CDR1 SQVTM and CDR2 ANQGSEA. The CDR3 spans 12 residues. V was pared by 7 bases and J by 6 bases, with 5 bases of the junction left unmatched. The CDR3 sequence: CSAGQGRQPQHF. CDR3 nucleotide sequence: TGCAGCGCTGGACAGGGTCGTCAGCCCCAGCATTTT. Filled out from reference TRBV29-1 and TRBJ1-5, the complete variable domain reads SAVISQKPSRDICQRGTSLTIQCQVDSQVTMMFWYRQQPGQSLTLIATANQGSEATYESGFVIDKFPISRPNLTFSTLTVSNMSPEDSSIYLCSAGQGRQPQHFGDGTRLSIL.

The rearrangement uses TRBV5-4 and TRBJ2-3, with D maybe TRBD2 (7 bases). Trimming left V 3 bases short and J 5 bases short, with 19 bases between. This CDR3 is built from 16 residues. CDR1 and CDR2 (germline): SGHNT, YYREEE (reference sequence). The CDR3 loop reads CASSSSLGGAGDTQYF. The CDR3 DNA follows: TGTGCCAGCAGCTCCTCATTAGGGGGGGCAGGAGATACGCAGTATTTT.